Listed below are T cell receptor beta chains from one sample, sequenced in a study of T cells after yellow fever vaccination. TCRdb itself ran the 5' RACE reads through MiXCR, one entry per CDR3 protein. The sample lists about 310,000 distinct CDR3 sequences; around 4% were seen once. This specimen consisted of PBMCs, obtained on the day of the yellow fever booster vaccination. The receptor source for this set is a man aged 18-30 years who received the YFV17D yellow fever vaccine. The CDR3 runs from the conserved cysteine through the conserved F or W. The D gene is left open where the match is weak. Size is stated for part of the rows, as once, few or many counts, or as a class when the clone is expanded.

D gene,J gene,V gene,clone size,CDR3 protein,CDR3 DNA
NA,TRBJ1-5,TRBV20-1,many,CSAASVAGHQPQHF,TGCAGTGCCGCCTCAGTCGCGGGGCATCAGCCCCAGCATTTT
NA,TRBJ2-1,TRBV27,NA,CASSSRLSPPSSYNEQFF,TGTGCCAGCAGTTCCCGACTTTCGCCACCAAGCTCCTACAATGAGCAGTTCTTC
NA,TRBJ2-1,TRBV7-2,many,CASSLARLEGENEQFF,TGTGCCAGCAGCTTAGCCCGTCTAGAAGGTGAGAATGAGCAGTTCTTC
NA,TRBJ2-7,TRBV7-9,many,CASSLDYREQYF,TGTGCCAGCAGCTTAGATTATAGGGAGCAGTACTTC
NA,TRBJ2-7,TRBV12-3/TRBV12-4,many,CASSLKEQYF,TGTGCCAGCAGTTTGAAAGAGCAGTACTTC
NA,TRBJ1-5,TRBV12-3/TRBV12-4,NA,CASSPGGVYQPQHF,TGTGCCAGCAGTCCGGGAGGGGTGTATCAGCCCCAGCATTTT
NA,TRBJ2-2,TRBV25-1,NA,CASSEAGHTGELFF,TGTGCCAGCAGTGAGGCGGGGCACACCGGGGAGCTGTTTTTT
NA,TRBJ2-1,TRBV7-2,NA,CASSLELVGSEQFF,TGTGCCAGCAGCTTAGAACTAGTAGGGAGTGAGCAGTTCTTC
TRBD2,TRBJ2-1,TRBV28,NA,CATLVAGGQGNEQFF,TGTGCCACCTTAGTAGCGGGGGGGCAGGGAAATGAGCAGTTCTTC
NA,TRBJ1-3,TRBV29-1,many,CSVDGPGNTIYF,TGCAGCGTAGACGGACCTGGAAACACCATATATTTT
NA,TRBJ1-2,TRBV5-1,NA,CASSIGTSPAYGYTF,TGCGCCAGCAGCATCGGGACATCCCCTGCCTATGGCTACACCTTC
NA,TRBJ2-2,TRBV9,many,CASRERGTNTGELFF,TGTGCCAGCAGGGAGAGGGGGACGAACACCGGGGAGCTGTTTTTT
NA,TRBJ2-3,TRBV20-1,many,CSARVFGGETDTQYF,TGCAGTGCTAGAGTTTTTGGCGGAGAGACAGATACGCAGTATTTT
NA,TRBJ1-1,TRBV20-1,few,CSARDPPRGMTEAFF,TGCAGTGCTAGAGATCCCCCCCGAGGGATGACTGAAGCTTTCTTT
NA,TRBJ1-2,TRBV20-1,many,CSAQLGRVAYGYTF,TGCAGTGCCCAACTCGGGAGGGTAGCCTATGGCTACACCTTC
NA,TRBJ2-3,TRBV5-1,NA,CASSRDSTDTQYF,TGCGCCAGCAGCCGGGACAGCACAGATACGCAGTATTTT
TRBD1,TRBJ1-3,TRBV7-8,few,CASSSTGTGRVNTIYF,TGTGCCAGCAGCTCCACCGGGACAGGGCGTGTAAACACCATATATTTT
TRBD2,TRBJ2-7,TRBV20-1,few,CSALHWRGYSYEQYF,TGCAGTGCCCTCCACTGGCGGGGGTACTCCTACGAGCAGTACTTC
NA,TRBJ1-2,TRBV6-1,many,CASSGDGTYGYTF,TGTGCCAGCAGTGGAGACGGGACCTATGGCTACACCTTC
NA,TRBJ2-5,TRBV5-1,NA,CASRGDFYREETQYF,TGCGCCAGCAGAGGGGACTTCTACCGGGAGGAGACCCAGTACTTC
NA,TRBJ1-6,TRBV12-3/TRBV12-4,many,CASTGQLGSPLHF,TGTGCCAGCACAGGACAACTGGGGTCACCCCTCCACTTT
NA,TRBJ1-1,TRBV13,NA,CASSTRVRGVGEAFF,TGTGCCAGCAGCACTAGAGTTAGGGGCGTGGGTGAAGCTTTCTTT
NA,TRBJ2-3,TRBV28,few,CASSGDSTDTQYF,TGTGCCAGCAGCGGAGACAGCACAGATACGCAGTATTTT
TRBD1,TRBJ1-5,TRBV2,NA,CASSELQGGQPQHF,TGTGCCAGCAGTGAACTACAGGGGGGTCAGCCCCAGCATTTT
TRBD1,TRBJ1-1,TRBV20-1,NA,CSAILQGREAFF,TGCAGTGCTATCCTACAGGGGCGGGAAGCTTTCTTT
NA,TRBJ2-3,TRBV13,many,CASSLVRAITDTQYF,TGTGCCAGCAGCTTAGTTCGGGCGATAACAGATACGCAGTATTTT
TRBD1,TRBJ1-1,TRBV20-1,few,CSGTGSLNTEAFF,TGCAGTGGGACAGGGTCCTTGAACACTGAAGCTTTCTTT